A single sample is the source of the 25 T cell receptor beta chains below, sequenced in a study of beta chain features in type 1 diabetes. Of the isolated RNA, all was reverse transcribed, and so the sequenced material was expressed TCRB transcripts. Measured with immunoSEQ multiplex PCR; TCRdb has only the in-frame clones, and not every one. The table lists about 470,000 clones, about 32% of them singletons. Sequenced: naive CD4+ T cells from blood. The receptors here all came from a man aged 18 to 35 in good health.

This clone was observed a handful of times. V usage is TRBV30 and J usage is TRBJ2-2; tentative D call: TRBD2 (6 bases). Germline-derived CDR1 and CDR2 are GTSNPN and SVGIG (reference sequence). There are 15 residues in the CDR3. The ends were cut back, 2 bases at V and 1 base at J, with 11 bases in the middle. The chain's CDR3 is CAWSLTGVNTGELFF. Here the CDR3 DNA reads TGTGCCTGGAGTCTAACGGGAGTGAACACCGGGGAGCTGTTTTTT.

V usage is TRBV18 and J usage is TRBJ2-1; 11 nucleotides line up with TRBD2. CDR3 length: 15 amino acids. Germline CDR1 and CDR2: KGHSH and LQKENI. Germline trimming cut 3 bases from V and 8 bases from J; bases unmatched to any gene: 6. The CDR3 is CASSPTSGILDEQFF. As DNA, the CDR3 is TGTGCCAGCTCACCGACTAGCGGGATTCTGGATGAGCAGTTCTTC.

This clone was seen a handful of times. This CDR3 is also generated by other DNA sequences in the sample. CDR3 protein: CASSLVASGSYEQYF. The CDR3 nucleotides read TGTGCCAGCAGCTTAGTTGCTAGCGGGAGCTACGAGCAGTACTTC. The rearrangement links TRBV7-2 to TRBJ2-7, with 10 bases fitting TRBD2. Germline values: CDR1 SGHTA, CDR2 FQGNSA. The trim removed 1 base at V and 3 bases at J, leaving 3 bases unmatched. CDR3 length: 15 residues.

The CDR3, as DNA: TGTGCCAGCAGCCCTATCGGGACTACCTACGAGCAGTACTTC. This gives the protein CASSPIGTTYEQYF. This chain uses TRBV14 with TRBJ2-7, with 7 bases fitting TRBD2. The V gene end was trimmed by 4 bases and the J gene end by 2 bases; junction bases not matched to a gene: 5. CDR3 length: 14 amino acids. Germline V gene lookup returns CDR1 SGHDN and CDR2 FVKESK.

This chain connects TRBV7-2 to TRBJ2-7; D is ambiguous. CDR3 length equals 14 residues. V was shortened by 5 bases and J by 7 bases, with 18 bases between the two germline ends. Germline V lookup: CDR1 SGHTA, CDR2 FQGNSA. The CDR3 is CASSLSVPAREQYF. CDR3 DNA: TGTGCCAGCAGCCTGTCTGTTCCAGCGAGAGAGCAGTACTTC.

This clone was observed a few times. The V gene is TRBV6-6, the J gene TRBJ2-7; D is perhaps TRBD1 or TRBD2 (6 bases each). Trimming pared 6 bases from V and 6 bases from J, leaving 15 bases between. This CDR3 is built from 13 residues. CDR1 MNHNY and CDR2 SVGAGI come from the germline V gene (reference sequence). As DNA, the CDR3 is TGTGCCAGCAGGGGGGCTAGCGTCGGCGAGCAGTACTTC. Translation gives CASRGASVGEQYF.

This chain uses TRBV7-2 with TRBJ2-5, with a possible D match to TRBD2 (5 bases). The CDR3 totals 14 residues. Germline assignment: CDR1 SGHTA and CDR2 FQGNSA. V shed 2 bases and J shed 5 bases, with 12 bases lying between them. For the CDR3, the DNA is TGTGCCAGCAGCTTAAGAGGGCGCCGCGAGACCCAGTACTTC. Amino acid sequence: CASSLRGRRETQYF.

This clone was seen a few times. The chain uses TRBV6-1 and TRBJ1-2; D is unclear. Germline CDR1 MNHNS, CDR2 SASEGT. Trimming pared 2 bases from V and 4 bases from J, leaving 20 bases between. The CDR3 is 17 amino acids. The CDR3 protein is CASSERKGVGQSYGYTF. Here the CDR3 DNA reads TGTGCCAGCAGTGAAAGGAAGGGAGTAGGGCAGTCCTATGGCTACACCTTC.

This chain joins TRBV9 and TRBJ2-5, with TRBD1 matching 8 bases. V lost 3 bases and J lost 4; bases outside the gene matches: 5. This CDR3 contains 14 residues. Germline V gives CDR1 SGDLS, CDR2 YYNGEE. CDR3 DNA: TGTGCCAGCAGCGCGGTACAGGGGGGAGAGACCCAGTACTTC. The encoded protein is CASSAVQGGETQYF.

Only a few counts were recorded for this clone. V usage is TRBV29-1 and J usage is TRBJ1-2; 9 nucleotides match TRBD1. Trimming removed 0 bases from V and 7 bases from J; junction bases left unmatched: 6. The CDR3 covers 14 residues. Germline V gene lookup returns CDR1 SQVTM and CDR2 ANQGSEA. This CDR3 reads CSVEELWDRVGYTF. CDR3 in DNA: TGCAGCGTTGAAGAGCTTTGGGACAGGGTTGGCTACACCTTC.

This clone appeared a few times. The CDR3 DNA follows: TGTGCCAGCAGCTCGCTCCCTGTCACAGGAGATGGCTACACCTTC. Translating gives CASSSLPVTGDGYTF. This chain connects TRBV9 to TRBJ1-2; perhaps TRBD1 as D (5 bases). The length of the CDR3 is 15 residues. V was cut by 4 bases and J by 6 bases, with 19 bases left in between. The V gene's germline CDR1 is SGDLS and CDR2 YYNGEE. Together with reference TRBV9 and TRBJ1-2, the CDR3 gives the full variable domain: DSGVTQTPKHLITATGQRVTLRCSPRSGDLSVYWYQQSLDQGLQFLIQYYNGEERAKGNILERFSAQQFPDLHSELNLSSLELGDSALYFCASSSLPVTGDGYTFGSGTRLTVV.

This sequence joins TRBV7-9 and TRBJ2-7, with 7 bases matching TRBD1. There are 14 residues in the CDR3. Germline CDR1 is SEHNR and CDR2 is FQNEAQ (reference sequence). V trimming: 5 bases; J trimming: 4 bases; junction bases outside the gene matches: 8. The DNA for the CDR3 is TGTGCCAGCAGCACGCTAGGGGGCCCTTACGAGCAGTACTTC. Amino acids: CASSTLGGPYEQYF.

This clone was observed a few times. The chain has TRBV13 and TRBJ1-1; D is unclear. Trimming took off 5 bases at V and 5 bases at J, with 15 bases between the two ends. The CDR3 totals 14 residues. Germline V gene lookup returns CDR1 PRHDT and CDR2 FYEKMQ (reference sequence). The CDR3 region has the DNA TGTGCCAGCAGCGCCCGACTGGCCGGGACTGAAGCTTTCTTT. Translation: CASSARLAGTEAFF.

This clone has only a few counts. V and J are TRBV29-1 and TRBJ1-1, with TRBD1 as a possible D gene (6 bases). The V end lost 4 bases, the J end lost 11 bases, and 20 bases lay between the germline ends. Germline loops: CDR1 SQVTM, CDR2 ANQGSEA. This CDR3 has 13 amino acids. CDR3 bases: TGCAGCGTTGTCGATGGGGGCTCCTGGTGGGCTTTCTTT. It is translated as CSVVDGGSWWAFF.

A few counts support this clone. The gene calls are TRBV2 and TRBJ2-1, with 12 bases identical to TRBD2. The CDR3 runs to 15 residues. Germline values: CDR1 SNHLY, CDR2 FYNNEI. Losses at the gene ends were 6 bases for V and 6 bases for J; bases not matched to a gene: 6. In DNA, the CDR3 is TGTGCCAGCAGGAGACTAGCGGGAGACGGCAATGAGCAGTTCTTC. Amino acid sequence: CASRRLAGDGNEQFF.

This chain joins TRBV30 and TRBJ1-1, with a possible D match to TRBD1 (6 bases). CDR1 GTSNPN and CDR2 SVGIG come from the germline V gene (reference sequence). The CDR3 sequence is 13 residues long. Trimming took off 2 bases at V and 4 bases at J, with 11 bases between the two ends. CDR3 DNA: TGTGCCTGGAGTCCCAGGGGTCCCACTGAAGCTTTCTTT. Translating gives CAWSPRGPTEAFF.

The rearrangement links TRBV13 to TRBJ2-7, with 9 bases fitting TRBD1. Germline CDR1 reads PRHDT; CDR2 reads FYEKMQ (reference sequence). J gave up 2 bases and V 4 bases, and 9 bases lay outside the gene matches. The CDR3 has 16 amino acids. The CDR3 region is CASSSGDRALAYEQYF. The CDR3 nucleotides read TGTGCCAGCAGCTCGGGGGACAGGGCCCTTGCCTACGAGCAGTACTTC.

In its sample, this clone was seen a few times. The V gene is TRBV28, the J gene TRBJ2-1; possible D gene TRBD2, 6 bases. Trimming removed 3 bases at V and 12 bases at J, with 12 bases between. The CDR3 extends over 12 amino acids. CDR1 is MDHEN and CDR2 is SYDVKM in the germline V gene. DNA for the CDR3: TGTGCCAGCAGTTTGGCGGGATTAGGGCAGTTCTTC. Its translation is CASSLAGLGQFF.

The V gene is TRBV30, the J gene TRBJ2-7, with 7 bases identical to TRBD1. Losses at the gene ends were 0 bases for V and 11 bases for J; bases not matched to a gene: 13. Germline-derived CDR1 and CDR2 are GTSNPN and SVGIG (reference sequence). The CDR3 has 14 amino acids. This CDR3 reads CAWSVRRQGYLKYF. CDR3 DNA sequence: TGTGCCTGGAGTGTTCGGAGACAGGGCTATTTGAAGTACTTC.

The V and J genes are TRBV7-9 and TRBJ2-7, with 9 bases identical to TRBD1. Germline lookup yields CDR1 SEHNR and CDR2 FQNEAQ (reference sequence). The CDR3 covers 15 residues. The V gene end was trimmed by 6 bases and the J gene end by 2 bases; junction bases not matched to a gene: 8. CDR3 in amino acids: CASRSSGQGTYEQYF. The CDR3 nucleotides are TGTGCCAGCAGGTCTTCGGGACAGGGAACCTACGAGCAGTACTTC. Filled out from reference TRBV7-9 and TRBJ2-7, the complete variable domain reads DTGVSQNPRHKITKRGQNVTFRCDPISEHNRLYWYRQTLGQGPEFLTYFQNEAQLEKSRLLSDRFSAERPKGSFSTLEIQRTEQGDSAMYLCASRSSGQGTYEQYFGPGTRLTVT.

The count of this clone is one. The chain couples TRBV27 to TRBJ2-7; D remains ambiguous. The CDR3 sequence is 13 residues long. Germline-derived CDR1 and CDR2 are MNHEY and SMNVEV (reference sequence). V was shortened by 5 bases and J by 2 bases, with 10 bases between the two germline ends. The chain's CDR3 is CASSLSWPYEQYF. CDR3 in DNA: TGTGCCAGCAGTCTCAGTTGGCCCTACGAGCAGTACTTC.

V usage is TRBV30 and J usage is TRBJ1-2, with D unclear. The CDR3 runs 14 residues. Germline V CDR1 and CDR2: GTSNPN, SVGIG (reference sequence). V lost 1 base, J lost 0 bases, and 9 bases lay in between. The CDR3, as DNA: TGTGCCTGGAGTGCGCGCCGAGCTAACTATGGCTACACCTTC. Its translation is CAWSARRANYGYTF.

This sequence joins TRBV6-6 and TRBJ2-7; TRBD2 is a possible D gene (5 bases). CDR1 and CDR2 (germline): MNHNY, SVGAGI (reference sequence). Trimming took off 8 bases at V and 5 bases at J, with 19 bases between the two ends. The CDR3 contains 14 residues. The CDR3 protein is CASGGGPSFHEQYF. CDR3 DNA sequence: TGTGCCAGCGGTGGCGGGCCGTCGTTCCACGAGCAGTACTTC.

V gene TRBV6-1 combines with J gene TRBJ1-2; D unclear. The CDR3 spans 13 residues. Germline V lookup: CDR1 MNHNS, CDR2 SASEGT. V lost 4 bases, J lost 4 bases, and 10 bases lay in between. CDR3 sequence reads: CASSAIQFYGYTF. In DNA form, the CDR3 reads TGTGCCAGCAGTGCTATTCAGTTCTATGGCTACACCTTC.

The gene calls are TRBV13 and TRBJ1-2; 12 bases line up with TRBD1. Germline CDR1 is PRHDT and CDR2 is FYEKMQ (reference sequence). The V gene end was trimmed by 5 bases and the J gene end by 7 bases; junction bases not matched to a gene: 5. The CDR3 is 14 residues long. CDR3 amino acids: CASSARDRGPGYTF. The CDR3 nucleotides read TGTGCCAGCAGCGCCCGGGACAGGGGGCCTGGCTACACCTTC.